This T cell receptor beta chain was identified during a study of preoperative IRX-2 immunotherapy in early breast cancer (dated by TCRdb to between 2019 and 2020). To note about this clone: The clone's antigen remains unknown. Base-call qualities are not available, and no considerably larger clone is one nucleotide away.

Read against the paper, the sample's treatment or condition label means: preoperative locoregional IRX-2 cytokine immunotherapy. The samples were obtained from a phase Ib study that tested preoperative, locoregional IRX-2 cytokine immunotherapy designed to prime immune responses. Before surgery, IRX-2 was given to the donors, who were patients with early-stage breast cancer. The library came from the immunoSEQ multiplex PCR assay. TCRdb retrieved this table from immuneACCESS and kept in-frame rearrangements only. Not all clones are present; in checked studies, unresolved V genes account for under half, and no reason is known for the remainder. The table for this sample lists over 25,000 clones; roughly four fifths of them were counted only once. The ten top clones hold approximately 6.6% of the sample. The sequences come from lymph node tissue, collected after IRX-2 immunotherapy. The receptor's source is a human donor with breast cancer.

The CDR3 reads as follows: CSVAGPGNTIYF. The DNA reads as follows: TGCAGCGTTGCGGGGCCTGGAAACACCATATATTTT. The chain links TRBV29-1 with TRBJ1-3, with TRBD1 perhaps the D gene, on 5 matching bases. The junction shows trimming of 4 bases on V and 2 bases on J, plus 6 bases between the germline ends. From its cysteine to its phenylalanine, the CDR3 spans 12 amino acids. Here the CDR3 DNA is all that survives: 36 bases in frame from base 1. The germline V gene gives CDR1 as SQVTM and CDR2 as ANQGSEA.